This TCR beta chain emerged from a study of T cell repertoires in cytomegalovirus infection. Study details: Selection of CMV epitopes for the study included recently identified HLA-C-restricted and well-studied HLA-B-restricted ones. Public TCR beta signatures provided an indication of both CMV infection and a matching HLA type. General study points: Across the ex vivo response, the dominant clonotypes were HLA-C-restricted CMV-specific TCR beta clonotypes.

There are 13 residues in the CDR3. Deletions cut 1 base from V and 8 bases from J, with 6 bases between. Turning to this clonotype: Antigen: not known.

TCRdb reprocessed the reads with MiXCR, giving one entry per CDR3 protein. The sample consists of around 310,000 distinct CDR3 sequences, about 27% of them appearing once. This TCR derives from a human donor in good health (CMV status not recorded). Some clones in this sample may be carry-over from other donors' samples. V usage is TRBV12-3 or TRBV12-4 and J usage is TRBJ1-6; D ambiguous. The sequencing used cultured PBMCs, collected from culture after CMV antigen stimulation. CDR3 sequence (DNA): TGTGCCAGCAGTTTAGGCCTGTATTCACCCCTCCACTTT. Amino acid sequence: CASSLGLYSPLHF.